Here is one T cell receptor beta chain with its context. There are 15 residues in the CDR3. CDR1 LNHDA and CDR2 SQIVND come from the germline V gene (reference sequence). V was shortened by 8 bases and J by 3 bases, with 19 bases between the two germline ends. Time point: after neoadjuvant nivolumab, at surgical resection. Analysis of PBMCs was direct, with no culture step. This entry belongs to a study of neoadjuvant anti-PD-1 for oral cavity cancer. Most PBMC samples had roughly 0.5 ug input DNA in six replicates. Data came from immunoSEQ multiplex PCR; TCRdb stores just in-frame clones and leaves some out. This sample has 73,000 or so clones, with about 85% found just once.

The rearrangement joins TRBV19 to TRBJ1-2, with D perhaps TRBD1 (6 bases). The sequence was obtained from a person aged 35-79 years with oral cavity squamous cell carcinoma. Sequencing used PBMCs, obtained after nivolumab (anti-PD-1) treatment. CDR3 region: CASGKGGDFYYGYTF. The CDR3 region has the DNA TGTGCCAGTGGCAAAGGGGGGGATTTCTACTATGGCTACACCTTC.